The 26 T cell receptor beta chains below all came from one sample that was sequenced in a study of T-cell memory formation after mild COVID-19. One entry per CDR3 protein, called by TCRdb with MiXCR from the 5' RACE reads. The table has 280,000 or so distinct CDR3 sequences, about a sixth seen once; the top ten hold roughly 23%. Specimen: PBMCs or a T cell subset sorted from them (not recorded which). The receptor source for this set is a man aged 18 to 30 who had mild COVID-19 (a few samples of this study predate the infection). Cell type and time point are not known.

This chain links TRBV11-2 with TRBJ2-7; D not resolved. The CDR3 sequence is 15 residues long. Germline V gives CDR1 SGHAT, CDR2 FQNNGV. V gave up 1 base and J gave up 4 bases, with 14 bases separating them. The CDR3 loop reads CASSLGLGSRYEQYV. The CDR3 DNA is TGTGCCAGCAGCTTAGGGTTAGGGTCCCGATACGAGCAGTACGTC.

The chain combines TRBV24-1 with TRBJ2-5; no reliable D call. The CDR3 loop spans 14 amino acids. Germline values: CDR1 KGHDR, CDR2 SFDVKD. Between the trimmed V and J ends, which lost 1 base and 5 bases, there was a span of 10 bases. The CDR3, as DNA: TGTGCCACCAGTGATTTTGCTAGGAATGAGACCCAGTACTTC. Translated: CATSDFARNETQYF.

This clonotype has more than one count but fewer than ten. The chain is built from TRBV20-1 and TRBJ2-2; D ambiguous. This CDR3 region has 12 residues. V was cut by 4 bases and J by 1 base, with 4 bases left in between. The germline V gene encodes CDR1 DFQATT and CDR2 SNEGSKA (reference sequence). This chain's CDR3 is CSATQNTGELFF. The CDR3 DNA reads as TGCAGTGCTACTCAGAACACCGGGGAGCTGTTTTTT.

The V gene is TRBV6-5, the J gene TRBJ1-4; 7 nucleotides match TRBD1. The CDR3 loop spans 16 amino acids. Germline lookup yields CDR1 MNHEY and CDR2 SVGAGI. Trimming cost V 0 bases and J 7 bases; bases outside gene matches: 8. CDR3 coding DNA: TGTGCCAGCAGTTACTCGGGACAGACAAGCGGTGAAAAACTGTTTTTT. Its protein is CASSYSGQTSGEKLFF.

There are a few counts of this clonotype. J is TRBJ2-1 and V is TRBV12-3 or TRBV12-4; D is perhaps TRBD1 (6 bases). The CDR3 has 14 residues. Trimming took 0 bases from V and 7 from J, leaving 10 bases between them. CDR3 sequence (DNA): TGTGCCAGCAGTTTAGCTCGGACAGAAAATGAGCAGTTCTTC. Amino acids: CASSLARTENEQFF.

This chain joins TRBV6-2 or TRBV6-3 and TRBJ2-1, with D possibly matching TRBD1 (6 bases). Germline CDR1 is MNHEY and CDR2 is SVGEGT. V lost 0 bases, J lost 14 bases, and 14 bases lay in between. This CDR3 comprises 13 residues. CDR3 residues: CASSYSIGQYEFF. CDR3 DNA: TGTGCCAGCAGTTACTCGATCGGACAGTACGAGTTCTTC.

This clonotype was seen a handful of times. This chain links TRBV5-6 with TRBJ1-3; D is unclear. V was clipped by 0 bases and J by 8 bases, with 9 bases between them. The CDR3 totals 13 residues. Germline CDR1 and CDR2: SGHDT and YYEEEE. The CDR3 bases are TGTGCCAGCAGCTTGGGAGGTGTGGACACCATATATTTT. It is translated as CASSLGGVDTIYF.

V usage is TRBV7-2 and J usage is TRBJ2-1; unclear D gene. V was cut by 4 bases and J by 12 bases, with 10 bases left in between. The CDR3 is made up of 11 amino acids. The germline CDR1 and CDR2 sequences are SGHTA and FQGNSA. The CDR3 sequence is CASSWGIGQFF. The CDR3 DNA reads as TGTGCCAGCAGCTGGGGAATCGGGCAGTTCTTC.

V and J are TRBV20-1 and TRBJ1-2; TRBD1 might be the D (6 bases). Germline CDR1 DFQATT, CDR2 SNEGSKA (reference sequence). The CDR3 spans 12 residues. Between the trimmed V and J ends, which lost 6 bases and 2 bases, there was a span of 10 bases. CDR3 amino acids: CSAKTGNYGYTF. The CDR3 coding sequence is TGCAGTGCCAAGACAGGAAACTATGGCTACACCTTC.

The V call is TRBV6-2 or TRBV6-3, the J call TRBJ1-1; a weak D match, TRBD1 (6 bases). The CDR3 is made up of 15 amino acids. The V end lost 4 bases, the J end lost 0 bases, and 12 bases lay between the germline ends. Germline CDR1 is MNHEY and CDR2 is SVGEGT. The CDR3 reads CASSSRGRVNTEAFF. The CDR3 DNA reads as TGTGCCAGCAGTTCCCGGGGGCGCGTGAACACTGAAGCTTTCTTT.

This chain uses TRBV28 with TRBJ2-6, with unresolved D. Germline CDR1 and CDR2: MDHEN and SYDVKM. V was cut by 2 bases and J by 0 bases, with 5 bases left in between. The CDR3 has 15 amino acids. The CDR3 DNA follows: TGTGCCAGCAGTTTAGGGAACTCTGGGGCCAACGTCCTGACTTTC. Translating it yields CASSLGNSGANVLTF.

The chain is built from TRBV12-5 and TRBJ2-3; D may be TRBD2 (6 bases). Germline CDR1 is LGHNT and CDR2 is FRNRAP. There are 12 residues in the CDR3. V gave up 8 bases and J gave up 2 bases, with 8 bases separating them. The CDR3 loop reads CASRDFTDTQYF. The CDR3 DNA reads as TGTGCTAGTCGGGACTTCACAGATACGCAGTATTTT.

This clonotype has just a few counts. J is TRBJ2-2 and V is TRBV12-3 or TRBV12-4; a possible D gene is TRBD2 (6 bases). The V gene lost 8 bases and the J gene lost 0 bases, with 10 bases spanning the gap. The CDR3 is 14 amino acids. CDR3 loop: CASRDSSNTGELFF. Here the CDR3 DNA reads TGTGCCAGCCGGGACTCGTCGAACACCGGGGAGCTGTTTTTT.

This rearrangement joins TRBV9 to TRBJ2-2; possible D gene TRBD1, 5 bases. The CDR3 extends over 14 amino acids. V lost 0 bases, J lost 4 bases, and 7 bases lay in between. Germline V gene sequence: CDR1 SGDLS, CDR2 YYNGEE. CDR3 loop: CASSVVQVTGELFF. As DNA, the CDR3 is TGTGCCAGCAGCGTAGTACAGGTCACCGGGGAGCTGTTTTTT. Full variable domain (rest looked up from reference TRBV9 and TRBJ2-2): DSGVTQTPKHLITATGQRVTLRCSPRSGDLSVYWYQQSLDQGLQFLIQYYNGEERAKGNILERFSAQQFPDLHSELNLSSLELGDSALYFCASSVVQVTGELFFGEGSRLTVL.

The rearrangement uses TRBV15 and TRBJ2-5; maybe TRBD2 (5 bases). From germline, CDR1 is LNHNV and CDR2 YYDKDF (reference sequence). The CDR3 length is 12 residues. V lost 8 bases to trimming and J lost 5 bases, with 12 bases between them. In nucleotides, the CDR3 is TGTGCCACCGGGCCGAGGAGGGAGACCCAGTACTTC. Amino acid sequence: CATGPRRETQYF.

This clonotype was counted a few times. This chain connects TRBV12-3 or TRBV12-4 to TRBJ2-3; a weak D match, TRBD1 (5 bases). The CDR3 consists of 13 residues. The V end lost 6 bases, the J end lost 4 bases, and 11 bases lay between the germline ends. The CDR3 DNA sequence: TGTGCCAGCAGCTCTCAGGGCCCAGATACGCAGTATTTT. It encodes CASSSQGPDTQYF.

This clonotype occurred a few times. J is TRBJ2-2 and V is TRBV5-1; 8 nucleotides line up with TRBD2. The CDR3 covers 16 residues. The junction had 12 bases not matched to a gene; V was cut back by 4 bases and J by 7 bases. The germline gives CDR1 SGHRS, CDR2 YFSETQ. The CDR3: CASSAQGLVIIGELFF. Written as DNA, the CDR3 is TGCGCCAGCAGCGCCCAGGGACTAGTCATCATCGGGGAGCTGTTTTTT.

The V gene is TRBV9, the J gene TRBJ2-1; D unclear. CDR1 is SGDLS, CDR2 YYNGEE, per germline. The CDR3 spans 14 residues. Deletions cut 4 bases from V and 2 bases from J, with 10 bases between. CDR3 in DNA: TGTGCCAGCAGCCGGGTGGGGACCTACAATGAGCAGTTCTTC. Residues: CASSRVGTYNEQFF.

V gene TRBV2 combines with J gene TRBJ1-1, with 8 nucleotides matching TRBD1. The CDR3 totals 19 residues. Germline CDR1 reads SNHLY; CDR2 reads FYNNEI. The V gene end was trimmed by 8 bases and the J gene end by 6 bases; junction bases not matched to a gene: 26. CDR3 nucleotide sequence: TGTGCCAGCGGTGGACAGGGCATCCAGGGCGGCGTTCGATTATCTGAAGCTTTCTTT. It translates to CASGGQGIQGGVRLSEAFF.

The V gene is TRBV11-3, the J gene TRBJ1-1, with D possibly matching TRBD1 (5 bases). CDR3 length: 15 amino acids. V was trimmed by 3 bases and J by 0 bases, leaving 11 bases between them. Germline lookup yields CDR1 SGHNT and CDR2 YENEEA. CDR3 sequence (DNA): TGTGCCAGCAGCTTCTTTCAGGGAATGAACACTGAAGCTTTCTTT. It specifies CASSFFQGMNTEAFF.

This clonotype occurred a few times. V gene TRBV20-1 combines with J gene TRBJ1-5; possible D gene TRBD1, 6 bases. Looked up from germline, CDR1 is DFQATT and CDR2 is SNEGSKA (reference sequence). V gave up 1 base and J gave up 2 bases, with 15 bases separating them. This CDR3 spans 16 amino acids. CDR3 nucleotides: TGCAGTGCTAGAGTCCGAGGCAGGGGTGGCAATCAGCCCCAGCATTTT. Translated, it gives CSARVRGRGGNQPQHF.

CDR3 loop: CASSPTEGPGKETQYF. The CDR3 DNA follows: TGTGCCAGCAGCCCAACGGAAGGGCCAGGGAAAGAGACCCAGTACTTC. This rearrangement joins TRBV7-8 to TRBJ2-5; D might be TRBD1 (5 bases). Germline V gives CDR1 SGHVS, CDR2 FQNEAQ. Trimming left V 5 bases short and J 3 bases short, with 19 bases between. The CDR3 is 16 residues long. Filled out from reference TRBV7-8 and TRBJ2-5, the complete variable domain reads GAGVSQSPRYKVAKRGQDVALRCDPISGHVSLFWYQQALGQGPEFLTYFQNEAQLDKSGLPSDRFFAERPEGSVSTLKIQRTQQEDSAVYLCASSPTEGPGKETQYFGPGTRLLVL.

There are a few counts of this clonotype. The CDR3 region has the DNA TGTGCCAGCTCAAACTCGGGCCCTGAAGCTTTCTTT. Amino acids: CASSNSGPEAFF. The chain is built from TRBV18 and TRBJ1-1; D uncertain. Trimming took off 5 bases at V and 6 bases at J, with 10 bases between the two ends. CDR3 size: 12 residues. CDR1 and CDR2 from the germline V gene are KGHSH and LQKENI.

V usage is TRBV28 and J usage is TRBJ2-5, with D possibly matching TRBD1 (6 bases). The CDR3 consists of 13 residues. Trimming took off 8 bases at V and 3 bases at J, with 13 bases between the two ends. Germline assignment: CDR1 MDHEN and CDR2 SYDVKM. The CDR3 coding sequence is TGTGCCAGCGGGGGCGGCGTCGAAGAGACCCAGTACTTC. This translates into CASGGGVEETQYF.

This clonotype was seen only a few times. The chain combines TRBV20-1 with TRBJ2-4; D call uncertain. The CDR3 runs to 13 residues. Germline lookup yields CDR1 DFQATT and CDR2 SNEGSKA (reference sequence). Trimming stripped 5 bases from V and 0 bases from J, with 8 bases between. The CDR3 nucleotides read TGCAGTGCTCTCCGGCTAGCCAAAAACATTCAGTACTTC. This encodes CSALRLAKNIQYF.

The chain is built from TRBV7-9 and TRBJ2-6, with D hard to call. Germline CDR1 is SEHNR and CDR2 is FQNEAQ (reference sequence). V gave up 5 bases and J gave up 3 bases, with 11 bases separating them. The CDR3 is 15 amino acids. CDR3 sequence reads: CASSVRAVGANVLTF. The CDR3 DNA reads as TGTGCCAGCAGCGTAAGGGCAGTTGGGGCCAACGTCCTGACTTTC.